The sequence of this TCR beta chain was determined in a study of T cell responses to AZD1222 COVID-19 vaccine. The germline V gene encodes CDR1 MNHEY and CDR2 SVGEGT. This CDR3 is built from 15 residues. V lost 5 bases and J lost 5, with 15 bases in between. Study results and limitations: Close to half of all spike-specific TCRs reportedly target regions of the variants that are unmutated. Mapped onto spike, vaccine-associated CD4 TCRs spanned it and were dominant at 160-218 and 743-854.

Clones were read by immunoSEQ multiplex PCR, and TCRdb kept only the in-frame ones, dropping some. The sample contains 95,000 to 100,000 clones, around 87% of which appear only once. Details on this clone: As yet, its antigen is unknown.

The analysis combined second doses at about 4 or about 12 weeks. This material consisted of peripheral blood, taken 28 days after the second AZD1222 dose. The gene calls are TRBV6-2 or TRBV6-3 and TRBJ2-2, with D possibly TRBD1 on 6 matching bases. The TCR was taken from an adult who received the AZD1222 COVID-19 vaccine. CDR3 nucleotide sequence: TGTGCCAGCAGTAGACAGGCGTACGAGACCGGGGAGCTGTTTTTT. Translated, it gives CASSRQAYETGELFF.